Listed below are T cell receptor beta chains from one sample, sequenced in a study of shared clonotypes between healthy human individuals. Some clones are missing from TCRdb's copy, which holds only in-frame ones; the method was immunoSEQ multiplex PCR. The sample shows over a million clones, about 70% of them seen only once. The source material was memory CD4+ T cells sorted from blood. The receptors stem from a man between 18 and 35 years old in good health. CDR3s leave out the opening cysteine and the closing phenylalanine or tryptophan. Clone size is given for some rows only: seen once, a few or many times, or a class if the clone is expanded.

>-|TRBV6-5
AIRGSGDTQY
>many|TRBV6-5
ASSPSGGKYEQY
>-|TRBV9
ASSVGSTGELF
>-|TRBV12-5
ASGLWGDRTEAF
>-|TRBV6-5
ASSYSGAGLANVLT
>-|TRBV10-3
AISESEATQY
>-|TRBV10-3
AISQSTGVGNTIY
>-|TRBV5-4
ASSLSGGRSNTGELF
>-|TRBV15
ATSREGGGPSEQY
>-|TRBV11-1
ASSWGQGATNEKLF
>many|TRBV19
ASSTLPGSTYNEQF
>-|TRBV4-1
ASSPLAGVVSNEQF
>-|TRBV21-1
ASSKELREVGGVVYEQY
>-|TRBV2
ASSVGGTYNSPLH
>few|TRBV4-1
ASSHSSLGKGADEQF
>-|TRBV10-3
AISESPQIYEQY
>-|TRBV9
ASSAETTPNYGYT
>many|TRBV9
ASSVKTSGTTNTGELF
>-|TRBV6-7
ASSYSQHYSNQPQH
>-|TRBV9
ASSPRDTLYEQY
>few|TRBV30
AWSALTGSGTEAF
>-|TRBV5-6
ASSSQGGGYGYT
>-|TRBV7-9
ASSSRTSGGALEQY
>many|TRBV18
ASSQGPPGGAQNIQY
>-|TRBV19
ASSFRRGGENTGELF
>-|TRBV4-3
ASSQGWGSNQPQH
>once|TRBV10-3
AISELGQGSPNEKLF
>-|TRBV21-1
ASSKKSPMGGSFEAF
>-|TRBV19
ASTSSAGHYYGYT
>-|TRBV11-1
ASSFGGWGQGAAEAF
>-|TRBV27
ASSLSIGGRVDTQY
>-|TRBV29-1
SAFKAGATNEKLF